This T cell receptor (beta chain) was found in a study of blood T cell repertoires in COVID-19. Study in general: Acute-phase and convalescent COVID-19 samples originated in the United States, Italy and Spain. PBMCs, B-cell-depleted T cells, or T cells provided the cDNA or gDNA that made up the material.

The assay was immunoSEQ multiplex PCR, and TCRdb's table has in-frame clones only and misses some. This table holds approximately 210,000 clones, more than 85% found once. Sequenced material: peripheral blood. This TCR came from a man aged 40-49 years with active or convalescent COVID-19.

Here the CDR3 reads CASSLLAGGLYNEQFF. Here the CDR3 DNA reads TGTGCCAGCAGCCTCCTAGCGGGGGGCCTATACAATGAGCAGTTCTTC. This chain joins TRBV27 and TRBJ2-1; TRBD2 agrees at 11 bases. This CDR3 has 16 amino acids. The V segment lost 6 bases and the J segment 4 bases; nucleotides outside the gene matches: 8. Per germline, CDR1 MNHEY and CDR2 SMNVEV (reference sequence).